The source of this T cell receptor beta chain is a study of OX40 agonist ivuxolimab in advanced cancers. Trimming stripped 5 bases from V and 7 bases from J, with 11 bases between. CDR1 is SGHVS, CDR2 FQNEAQ, per germline. This CDR3 region has 13 residues. This clone is a singleton in its sample. Clones were sequenced by immunoSEQ multiplex PCR, and TCRdb holds only the in-frame ones, with some missing. The table has about 77,000 clones, 65% to 85% seen once. Sample: CD4+ or CD8+ T cells sorted from blood, taken in a trial of the OX40 agonist ivuxolimab. This receptor was taken from an adult with an advanced solid tumor such as melanoma, head and neck, liver or kidney cancer. The rearrangement links TRBV7-8 to TRBJ1-4; D gene unclear. The CDR3 region is CASSKGLSEKLFF. In DNA form, the CDR3 reads TGTGCCAGCAGCAAGGGTCTATCTGAAAAACTGTTTTTT.